The 9 T cell receptor beta chains below were found in one sample sequenced in a study of OX40 agonist ivuxolimab in advanced cancers. Method: immunoSEQ multiplex PCR; TCRdb's copy keeps in-frame clones and lacks some. The data show tens of thousands of clones, around 87% seen once. Sample: CD4+ or CD8+ T cells sorted from blood, taken in a trial of the OX40 agonist ivuxolimab. The receptors shown here come from an adult with an advanced solid tumor such as melanoma, head and neck, liver or kidney cancer.

The V call is TRBV6-1, the J call TRBJ1-2; 7 nucleotides agree with TRBD1. The CDR3 consists of 12 residues. Losses at the gene ends were 8 bases for V and 6 bases for J; bases not matched to a gene: 6. Germline V gives CDR1 MNHNS, CDR2 SASEGT. CDR3 amino acids: CASQDRANGYTF. The CDR3 DNA reads as TGTGCCAGCCAAGACAGGGCTAATGGCTACACCTTC.

The rearrangement joins TRBV7-2 to TRBJ2-7; no clear D. The germline V gene has CDR1 SGHTA and CDR2 FQGNSA. V was shortened by 1 base and J by 1 base, with 14 bases between the two germline ends. The CDR3 length is 16 residues. The CDR3 sequence is CASSLGGLVKSYEQYF. CDR3 sequence (DNA): TGTGCCAGCAGCTTAGGTGGTCTAGTCAAGTCCTACGAGCAGTACTTC.

There are a few counts of this clone. The J gene is TRBJ1-1, the V gene TRBV10-3; D is unresolved. The CDR3 runs 12 residues. Germline V lookup: CDR1 ENHRY, CDR2 SYGVKD. V was shortened by 7 bases and J by 3 bases, with 9 bases between the two germline ends. CDR3 DNA sequence: TGTGCCATCAAAACCACCTACACTGAAGCTTTCTTT. Protein product: CAIKTTYTEAFF.

This sequence joins TRBV21-1 and TRBJ2-5; TRBD1 is the table's D call and was not checked against the DNA. TRBV21-1 is a pseudogene. There are 17 residues in the CDR3. The CDR3 region has the DNA TGTGCCAGCAGCAAAAGGCCTCGGGACAGCAACCAAGAGACCCAGTACTTC. This translates into CASSKRPRDSNQETQYF.

The chain carries TRBV19 and TRBJ2-3, with 7 bases identical to TRBD1. The CDR3 length is 13 residues. Germline-derived CDR1 and CDR2 are LNHDA and SQIVND (reference sequence). J was trimmed by 4 bases and V by 3 bases; bases with no gene match: 1. The CDR3: CASSITGADTQYF. The CDR3 coding sequence is TGTGCCAGTAGTATCACAGGGGCAGATACGCAGTATTTT.

This chain uses TRBV5-4 with TRBJ2-5; 8 nucleotides agree with TRBD2. With V trimmed by 10 bases and J by 2 bases, 13 bases remained unmatched. Germline V gene sequence: CDR1 SGHNT, CDR2 YYREEE (reference sequence). The CDR3 has 15 amino acids. CDR3 bases: TGTGCCGCCTCCGGGGCGGGGGGACCACAAGAGACCCAGTACTTC. Translated, it gives CAASGAGGPQETQYF.

CDR3 DNA: TGTGCCAGCACCACGAAAGACGGCAGCTCCTACAATGAGCAGTTCTTC. It encodes CASTTKDGSSYNEQFF. The rearrangement links TRBV11-1 to TRBJ2-1; D gene uncertain. The V end was cut by 7 bases, the J end by 0 bases, with 16 bases between. There are 16 residues in the CDR3. Per the germline V gene, CDR1 is SGHAT and CDR2 is FQDESV (reference sequence).

This chain links TRBV30 with TRBJ1-6, with 8 bases matching TRBD1. There are 14 residues in the CDR3. Germline V gene sequence: CDR1 GTSNPN, CDR2 SVGIG (reference sequence). V shed 2 bases, J shed 6 bases, and the junction held 3 bases outside the gene matches. The CDR3 DNA reads as TGTGCCTGGAGTTCGGGACAGGTTAATTCACCCCTCCACTTT. This translates into CAWSSGQVNSPLHF.

The chain links TRBV4-1 to TRBJ1-5, with D perhaps TRBD1 (6 bases). The CDR3 contains 15 residues. Germline V CDR1 and CDR2: MGHRA, YSYEKL. V gave up 5 bases and J gave up 4 bases, with 15 bases separating them. The CDR3 nucleotides read TGCGCCAGCAGCGGTGAACAGGGCTTGAATCAGCCCCAGCATTTT. Amino acid sequence: CASSGEQGLNQPQHF.